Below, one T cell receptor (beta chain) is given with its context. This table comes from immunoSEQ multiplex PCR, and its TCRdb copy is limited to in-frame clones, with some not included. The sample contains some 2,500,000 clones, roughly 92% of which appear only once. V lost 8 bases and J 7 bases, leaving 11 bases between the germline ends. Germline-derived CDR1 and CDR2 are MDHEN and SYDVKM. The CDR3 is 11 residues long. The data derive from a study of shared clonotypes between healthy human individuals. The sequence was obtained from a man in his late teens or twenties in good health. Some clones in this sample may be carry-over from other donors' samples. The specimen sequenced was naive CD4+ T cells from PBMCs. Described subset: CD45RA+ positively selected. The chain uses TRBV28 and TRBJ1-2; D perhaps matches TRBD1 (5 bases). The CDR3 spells CASGGVGGYTF. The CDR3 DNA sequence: TGTGCCAGCGGGGGTGTCGGTGGCTACACCTTC.